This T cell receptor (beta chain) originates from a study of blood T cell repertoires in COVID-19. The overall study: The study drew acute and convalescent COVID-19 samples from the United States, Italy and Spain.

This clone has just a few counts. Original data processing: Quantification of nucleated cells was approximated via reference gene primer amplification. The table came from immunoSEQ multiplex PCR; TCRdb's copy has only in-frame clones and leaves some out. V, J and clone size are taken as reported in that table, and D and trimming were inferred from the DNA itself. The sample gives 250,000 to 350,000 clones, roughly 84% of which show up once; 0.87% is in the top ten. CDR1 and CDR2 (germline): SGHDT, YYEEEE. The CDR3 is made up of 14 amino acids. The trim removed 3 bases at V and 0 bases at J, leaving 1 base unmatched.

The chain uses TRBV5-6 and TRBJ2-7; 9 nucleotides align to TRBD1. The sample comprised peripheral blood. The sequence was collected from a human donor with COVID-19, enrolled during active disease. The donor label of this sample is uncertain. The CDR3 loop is CASSWGQGSYEQYF. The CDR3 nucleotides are TGTGCCAGCAGCTGGGGACAGGGCTCCTACGAGCAGTACTTC.